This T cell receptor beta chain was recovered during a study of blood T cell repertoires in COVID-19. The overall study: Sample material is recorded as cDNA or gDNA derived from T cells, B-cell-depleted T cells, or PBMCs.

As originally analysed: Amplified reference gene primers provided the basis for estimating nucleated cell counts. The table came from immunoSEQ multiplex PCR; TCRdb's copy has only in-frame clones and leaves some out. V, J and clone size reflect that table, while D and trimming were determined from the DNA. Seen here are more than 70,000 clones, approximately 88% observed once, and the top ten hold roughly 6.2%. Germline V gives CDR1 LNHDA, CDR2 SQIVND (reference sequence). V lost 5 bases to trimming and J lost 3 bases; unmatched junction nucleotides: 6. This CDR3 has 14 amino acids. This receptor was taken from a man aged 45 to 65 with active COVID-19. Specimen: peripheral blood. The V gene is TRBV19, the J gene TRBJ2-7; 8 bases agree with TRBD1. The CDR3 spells CASSPRQGYYEQYF. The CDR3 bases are TGTGCCAGTAGTCCACGACAGGGGTACTACGAGCAGTACTTC.